A single sample is the source of the 24 T cell receptor beta chains below, sequenced in a study of stem cell transplantation in POMP-related autoinflammatory disease. The data were produced by immunoSEQ multiplex PCR, yet TCRdb's version contains in-frame clones alone and is incomplete. The sample has 6,500 to 7,500 clones, over 80% seen once. The material sequenced was a CXCR5-defined cell subset from PBMCs. The receptors originated from a human donor in good health.

This clone has a handful of counts. J is TRBJ1-2 and V is TRBV7-9; TRBD1 is a possible D gene (6 bases). The CDR3 extends over 13 amino acids. The ends were cut back, 0 bases at V and 8 bases at J, with 10 bases in the middle. In germline, CDR1 is SEHNR, CDR2 FQNEAQ (reference sequence). Written as DNA, the CDR3 is TGTGCCAGCAGCTTAGCCGGGGGGCGAGGCTACACCTTC. This codes for CASSLAGGRGYTF. The complete variable domain, with remaining parts taken from reference TRBV7-9 and TRBJ1-2, reads DTGVSQNPRHKITKRGQNVTFRCDPISEHNRLYWYRQTLGQGPEFLTYFQNEAQLEKSRLLSDRFSAERPKGSFSTLEIQRTEQGDSAMYLCASSLAGGRGYTFGSGTRLTVV.

The chain couples TRBV9 to TRBJ1-3; D unclear. Germline lookup yields CDR1 SGDLS and CDR2 YYNGEE. The CDR3 is 12 residues long. V was shortened by 0 bases and J by 4 bases, with 2 bases between the two germline ends. The CDR3 sequence: CASSVEGNTIYF. Here the CDR3 DNA reads TGTGCCAGCAGCGTAGAAGGAAACACCATATATTTT.

J is TRBJ1-1 and V is TRBV6-6, with 11 bases fitting TRBD1. The CDR3 is 15 residues long. The germline CDR1 and CDR2 sequences are MNHNY and SVGAGI (reference sequence). V lost 3 bases and J lost 7; bases outside the gene matches: 7. This chain's CDR3 is CASSYRTGGGGEAFF. DNA for the CDR3: TGTGCCAGCAGTTATCGGACAGGGGGCGGGGGTGAAGCTTTCTTT.

The chain is built from TRBV15 and TRBJ2-7; 7 bases are a match to TRBD2. In germline, CDR1 is LNHNV, CDR2 YYDKDF (reference sequence). The CDR3 has 18 amino acids. The V segment lost 0 bases and the J segment 4 bases; nucleotides outside the gene matches: 15. CDR3 region: CATSRDPTSSGRKYEQYF. The CDR3, as DNA: TGTGCCACCAGCAGAGATCCGACTAGCAGTGGGCGAAAATACGAGCAGTACTTC.

The rearrangement joins TRBV5-1 to TRBJ2-5; 14 nucleotides match TRBD2. The V gene's germline CDR1 is SGHRS and CDR2 YFSETQ. This CDR3 comprises 17 residues. Germline trimming cut 2 bases from V and 2 bases from J; bases unmatched to any gene: 5. The CDR3 sequence is CASSLGGTSGGQETQYF. As DNA, the CDR3 is TGCGCCAGCAGCTTAGGCGGGACTAGCGGGGGTCAAGAGACCCAGTACTTC.

The rearrangement links TRBV5-4 to TRBJ2-5; 7 nucleotides align to TRBD1. CDR3 size: 14 residues. The germline gives CDR1 SGHNT, CDR2 YYREEE (reference sequence). The trim removed 4 bases at V and 1 base at J, leaving 4 bases unmatched. The CDR3 DNA follows: TGTGCCAGCAGCGATGACAGGGCCCAAGAGACCCAGTACTTC. It translates to CASSDDRAQETQYF.

The chain is built from TRBV27 and TRBJ2-7; the match to TRBD1 covers 12 bases. V shed 6 bases, J shed 5 bases, and the junction held 11 bases outside the gene matches. Germline-derived CDR1 and CDR2 are MNHEY and SMNVEV (reference sequence). The CDR3 length is 16 residues. The CDR3 DNA is TGTGCCAGCAGGAGATCCCCGGGACAGGGGGCGGACGAGCAGTACTTC. Translated, it gives CASRRSPGQGADEQYF.

This chain connects TRBV21-1 to TRBJ1-1. TRBV21-1 is flagged as a pseudogene. This CDR3 is 14 amino acids long. CDR3 nucleotides: TGTGCCAGCAGCAAAAGCGATTTGAACACTGAAGCTTTCTTT. Translation gives CASSKSDLNTEAFF.

The J gene is TRBJ2-2, the V gene TRBV5-5; possibly TRBD1 for D (5 bases). The CDR3 is made up of 16 amino acids. The V gene lost 3 bases and the J gene lost 0 bases, with 12 bases spanning the gap. Per germline, CDR1 SGHKS and CDR2 YYEKEE (reference sequence). The CDR3 region is CASSYNRQTNTGELFF. The CDR3 bases are TGTGCCAGCAGCTACAACCGACAGACGAACACCGGGGAGCTGTTTTTT.

In its sample, this clone was seen once. This rearrangement joins TRBV6-6 to TRBJ2-7, with D possibly being TRBD1 or TRBD2 (5 bases each). Germline CDR1 MNHNY, CDR2 SVGAGI (reference sequence). Between the trimmed V and J ends, which lost 0 bases and 11 bases, there was a span of 14 bases. CDR3 length: 13 amino acids. The CDR3 loop reads CASSYSHREGEYF. The CDR3 DNA reads as TGTGCCAGCAGTTACTCCCACCGGGAAGGGGAGTACTTC.

The CDR3: CASSIRTGRNGELFF. The CDR3 DNA sequence: TGTGCCAGCAGCATTCGGACAGGGCGCAACGGGGAGCTGTTTTTT. The rearrangement uses TRBV7-6 and TRBJ2-2; TRBD1 aligns across 8 bases. The CDR3 consists of 15 residues. V gave up 5 bases and J gave up 7 bases; unmatched junction bases: 9. Germline V lookup: CDR1 SGHVS, CDR2 FNYEAQ.

The CDR3 nucleotides read TGTGCCAGCACCACCCCAGAGTCCCGTGCAGGGCAGAGCACTGAAGCTTTCTTT. Translated: CASTTPESRAGQSTEAFF. The chain is built from TRBV12-1 and TRBJ1-1; TRBD1, the table's D call, lacks a check against the DNA. TRBV12-1 corresponds to a pseudogene. The CDR3 loop spans 18 amino acids.

V gene TRBV7-2 combines with J gene TRBJ2-1; 7 nucleotides align to TRBD1. This CDR3 region has 14 residues. CDR1 is SGHTA, CDR2 FQGNSA, per germline. The J segment lost 10 bases and the V segment lost 4 bases, leaving 10 bases of the junction unmatched. For the CDR3, the DNA is TGTGCCAGCAGCTCCCCCCCTGGGACAGACGAGCAGTTCTTC. It codes for CASSSPPGTDEQFF.

The genes are TRBV4-1 and TRBJ1-6, with D possibly TRBD1 on 5 matching bases. CDR3 size: 16 residues. Germline assignment: CDR1 MGHRA and CDR2 YSYEKL. Trimming stripped 1 base from V and 7 bases from J, with 14 bases between. DNA for the CDR3: TGCGCCAGCAGCCAAGTTGGGACCCGTGGGAATTCACCCCTCCACTTT. It is translated as CASSQVGTRGNSPLHF.

This sequence joins TRBV14 and TRBJ2-1, with 7 bases fitting TRBD1. CDR1 is SGHDN and CDR2 is FVKESK in the germline V gene. CDR3 length equals 13 residues. With V trimmed by 6 bases and J by 4 bases, 3 bases remained unmatched. The chain's CDR3 is CASRKGQYNEQFF. The CDR3, as DNA: TGTGCCAGCAGAAAGGGACAGTACAATGAGCAGTTCTTC.

The rearrangement uses TRBV18 and TRBJ2-7; the D gene is possibly TRBD2 (6 bases). V was trimmed by 4 bases and J by 3 bases, leaving 10 bases between them. The germline V gene has CDR1 KGHSH and CDR2 LQKENI. The CDR3 length is 13 residues. CDR3 nucleotide sequence: TGTGCCAGCTCACAGACGGAGGGCTACGAGCAGTACTTC. The encoded protein is CASSQTEGYEQYF.

This clone was counted a few times. The chain recombines TRBV10-3 with TRBJ1-1; D call uncertain. Trimming took 1 base from V and 1 from J, leaving 4 bases between them. The CDR3 has 13 residues. From germline, CDR1 is ENHRY and CDR2 SYGVKD. The CDR3 bases are TGTGCCATCAGTGAGTTTGCGAACACTGAAGCTTTCTTT. This encodes CAISEFANTEAFF.

V is TRBV18 and J is TRBJ1-3, with a weak D call TRBD1 (5 bases). The CDR3 sequence is 14 residues long. Trimming took 5 bases from V and 2 from J, leaving 10 bases between them. The germline CDR1 and CDR2 sequences are KGHSH and LQKENI. The CDR3 reads CASSEQATGNTIYF. The CDR3 DNA reads as TGTGCCAGCTCAGAACAGGCTACTGGAAACACCATATATTTT.

V gene TRBV6-5 combines with J gene TRBJ1-2, with TRBD1 matching 8 bases. J was trimmed by 3 bases and V by 0 bases; bases with no gene match: 3. The CDR3 runs to 15 residues. Germline CDR1 MNHEY, CDR2 SVGAGI. CDR3 in amino acids: CASSYSDRGDYGYTF. The CDR3 nucleotides read TGTGCCAGCAGTTACTCCGACAGGGGAGACTATGGCTACACCTTC.

This clone turned up a few times. The chain recombines TRBV27 with TRBJ1-5; D gene ambiguous. CDR1 is MNHEY and CDR2 is SMNVEV in the germline V gene (reference sequence). The CDR3 covers 15 residues. The V and J ends lost 6 bases and 1 base respectively, with 13 bases between them. In DNA form, the CDR3 reads TGTGCCAGCAGGGAACGGACTGGAAGCAATCAGCCCCAGCATTTT. This translates into CASRERTGSNQPQHF.

V usage is TRBV9 and J usage is TRBJ2-1; 7 nucleotides align to TRBD2. The CDR3 spans 15 residues. The J segment lost 7 bases and the V segment lost 2 bases, leaving 9 bases of the junction unmatched. The germline V gene has CDR1 SGDLS and CDR2 YYNGEE. This CDR3 reads CASSVGLEGGNEQFF. CDR3 bases: TGTGCCAGCAGCGTCGGACTAGAGGGAGGAAATGAGCAGTTCTTC.

The chain couples TRBV29-1 to TRBJ1-2; D may be TRBD1 (6 bases). The V end was cut by 4 bases, the J end by 8 bases, with 20 bases between. This CDR3 contains 14 residues. Germline V gene sequence: CDR1 SQVTM, CDR2 ANQGSEA. CDR3 nucleotides: TGCAGCGTTGTCACCCGCAATGCAGGGGTGGGCTACACCTTC. Translating it yields CSVVTRNAGVGYTF.

V is TRBV19 and J is TRBJ2-1, with TRBD2 matching over 9 bases. The CDR3 covers 15 residues. V lost 1 base, J lost 8 bases, and 6 bases stayed unmatched. CDR1 and CDR2 from the germline V gene are LNHDA and SQIVND (reference sequence). This chain's CDR3 is CASSIAGSGGDEQFF. The CDR3 nucleotides are TGTGCCAGTAGTATAGCGGGTAGCGGGGGCGATGAGCAGTTCTTC.

The chain combines TRBV7-9 with TRBJ2-7; a weak D match, TRBD1 (5 bases). Germline V gene lookup returns CDR1 SEHNR and CDR2 FQNEAQ (reference sequence). Trimming took 3 bases from V and 5 from J, leaving 11 bases between them. The CDR3 is 13 amino acids. CDR3 sequence (DNA): TGTGCCAGCAGCTTCAGGGCGTCGGACGAGCAGTACTTC. Residues: CASSFRASDEQYF.